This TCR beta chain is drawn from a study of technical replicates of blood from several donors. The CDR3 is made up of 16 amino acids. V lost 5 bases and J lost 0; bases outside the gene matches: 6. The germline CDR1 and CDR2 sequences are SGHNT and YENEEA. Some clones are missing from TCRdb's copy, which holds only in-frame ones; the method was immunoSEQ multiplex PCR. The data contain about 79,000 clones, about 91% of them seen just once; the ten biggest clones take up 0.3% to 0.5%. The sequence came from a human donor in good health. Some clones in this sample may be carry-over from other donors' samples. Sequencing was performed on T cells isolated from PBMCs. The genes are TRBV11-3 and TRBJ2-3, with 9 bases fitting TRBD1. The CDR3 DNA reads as TGTGCCAGCAGCACCGTGGGGACAGGGAGCACAGATACGCAGTATTTT. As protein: CASSTVGTGSTDTQYF.